This is a list of T cell receptor beta chains from one sample in a study of T cell responses to AZD1222 COVID-19 vaccine. The repertoire was sequenced with immunoSEQ multiplex PCR; TCRdb's copy has only in-frame clones and lacks some. Of about 170,000 clones listed, about 88% are singletons. The input for sequencing was peripheral blood, taken on day 0 of AZD1222 vaccination. Every receptor here comes from an adult in good health. The CDR3 runs from the conserved cysteine through the conserved F or W. D genes are given only for firm matches. Rows give clone size only sometimes, using once, few, many, or a class for an expanded clone.

clone_size: -; d_call: -; j_call: TRBJ2-2; v_call: TRBV5-4; cdr3_nt: TGTGCCAGCAGCTGGGGCACGACGAACACCGGGGAGCTGTTTTTT; cdr3_aa: CASSWGTTNTGELFF
clone_size: once; d_call: TRBD1; j_call: TRBJ1-2; v_call: TRBV6-2/TRBV6-3; cdr3_nt: TGTGCCAGCAGTTCCAGACAGGGGAGTAGCTATGGCTACACCTTC; cdr3_aa: CASSSRQGSSYGYTF
clone_size: -; d_call: -; j_call: TRBJ2-2; v_call: TRBV3-1/TRBV3-2; cdr3_nt: TGTGCCAGCAGCCAATCGGGAACGGGCACCGGGGAGCTGTTTTTT; cdr3_aa: CASSQSGTGTGELFF
clone_size: -; d_call: -; j_call: TRBJ2-2; v_call: TRBV9; cdr3_nt: TGTGCCAGCAGTCTTCAGGGGATAGGCGGGGAGCTGTTTTTT; cdr3_aa: CASSLQGIGGELFF
clone_size: -; d_call: -; j_call: TRBJ2-2; v_call: TRBV12-3/TRBV12-4; cdr3_nt: TGTGCCAGCCATTTATTAAGGACCGGGGAGCTGTTTTTT; cdr3_aa: CASHLLRTGELFF
clone_size: -; d_call: TRBD1; j_call: TRBJ2-1; v_call: TRBV19; cdr3_nt: TGTGCCAGTAGTATGGACAGGGGTAGTTATGAGCAGTTCTTC; cdr3_aa: CASSMDRGSYEQFF
clone_size: -; d_call: -; j_call: TRBJ1-2; v_call: TRBV4-1; cdr3_nt: TGCGCCAGCAGCCAAGCGGTGGGGATGTCTAACTATGGCTACACCTTC; cdr3_aa: CASSQAVGMSNYGYTF
clone_size: -; d_call: -; j_call: TRBJ1-4; v_call: TRBV18; cdr3_nt: TGTGCCAGCTCACGCGGGACCGGCGAAAAACTGTTTTTT; cdr3_aa: CASSRGTGEKLFF
clone_size: once; d_call: TRBD1; j_call: TRBJ2-2; v_call: TRBV19; cdr3_nt: TGTGCCAGTAGTATCCGACAGGGGTCCACCGGGGAGCTGTTTTTT; cdr3_aa: CASSIRQGSTGELFF
clone_size: -; d_call: TRBD1; j_call: TRBJ1-2; v_call: TRBV7-9; cdr3_nt: TGTGCCAGCAGCTGGGACAGGGGGGGTGGCTACACCTTC; cdr3_aa: CASSWDRGGGYTF
clone_size: -; d_call: -; j_call: TRBJ1-2; v_call: TRBV3-1/TRBV3-2; cdr3_nt: TGTGCCAGCAGCCACCGGGACAAGTATGGCTACACCTTC; cdr3_aa: CASSHRDKYGYTF
clone_size: -; d_call: TRBD2; j_call: TRBJ2-3; v_call: TRBV11-2; cdr3_nt: TGTGCCAGCAGCCCAATAGCGGGGGGGACAAATACGCAGTATTTT; cdr3_aa: CASSPIAGGTNTQYF
clone_size: -; d_call: -; j_call: TRBJ2-3; v_call: TRBV27; cdr3_nt: TGTGCCAGCAGTTTAGGACAGTCCACAGATACGCAGTATTTT; cdr3_aa: CASSLGQSTDTQYF
clone_size: once; d_call: TRBD2; j_call: TRBJ2-5; v_call: TRBV20-1; cdr3_nt: TGCAGTGCTAGAGCCACTAGCGATCAGTACTTC; cdr3_aa: CSARATSDQYF
clone_size: -; d_call: TRBD1; j_call: TRBJ1-1; v_call: TRBV5-1; cdr3_nt: TGCGCCAGCAGCCCAAGGACAGGCCAGGCTTTCTTT; cdr3_aa: CASSPRTGQAFF
clone_size: -; d_call: -; j_call: TRBJ2-1; v_call: TRBV11-1; cdr3_nt: TGTGCCAGCAGCCCCGGCCCCGGCTGGCAGTTCTTC; cdr3_aa: CASSPGPGWQFF
clone_size: -; d_call: -; j_call: TRBJ2-2; v_call: TRBV24-1; cdr3_nt: TGTGCCACCAGGGACAGCATCTACACCGGGGAGCTGTTTTTT; cdr3_aa: CATRDSIYTGELFF
clone_size: -; d_call: -; j_call: TRBJ1-3; v_call: TRBV11-2; cdr3_nt: TGTGCCAGCAGCTGGGGGGACCGAAACTCTGGAAACACCATATATTTT; cdr3_aa: CASSWGDRNSGNTIYF
clone_size: once; d_call: -; j_call: TRBJ2-1; v_call: TRBV6-5; cdr3_nt: TGTGCCAGCTTCCGGGCCCTTAACAATGAGCAGTTCTTC; cdr3_aa: CASFRALNNEQFF
clone_size: -; d_call: TRBD1; j_call: TRBJ1-6; v_call: TRBV6-4; cdr3_nt: TGTGCCAGCAGAGGGACAGGCGTTAATTCACCCCTCCACTTT; cdr3_aa: CASRGTGVNSPLHF
clone_size: -; d_call: -; j_call: TRBJ1-2; v_call: TRBV5-1; cdr3_nt: TGCGCCAGCAGCCCGGGACAACCTAACTATGGCTACACCTTC; cdr3_aa: CASSPGQPNYGYTF
clone_size: many; d_call: TRBD1; j_call: TRBJ1-6; v_call: TRBV6-5; cdr3_nt: TGTGCCAGCAGTTACTTGGGACAGGGAGGTTCACCCCTCCACTTT; cdr3_aa: CASSYLGQGGSPLHF
clone_size: -; d_call: -; j_call: TRBJ2-7; v_call: TRBV29-1; cdr3_nt: TGCAGCGTTCTCGGACGATTTTCCTACGAGCAGTACTTC; cdr3_aa: CSVLGRFSYEQYF
clone_size: -; d_call: -; j_call: TRBJ1-1; v_call: TRBV3-1/TRBV3-2; cdr3_nt: TGTGCCAGCTCTCGGGGCGGAGGCAACACTGAAGCTTTCTTT; cdr3_aa: CASSRGGGNTEAFF
clone_size: once; d_call: -; j_call: TRBJ1-3; v_call: TRBV5-1; cdr3_nt: TGCGCCAGCAGCTTGGAAGGACACCTCTCTGGAAACACCATATATTTT; cdr3_aa: CASSLEGHLSGNTIYF
clone_size: -; d_call: -; j_call: TRBJ2-4; v_call: TRBV19; cdr3_nt: TGTGCCAGTAGGAAGAATGAAGGGGCCTTAGCCAAAAACATTCAGTACTTC; cdr3_aa: CASRKNEGALAKNIQYF
clone_size: -; d_call: -; j_call: TRBJ1-2; v_call: TRBV2; cdr3_nt: TGTGCCAGCAGTGACAGAACCTCTAACTATGGCTACACCTTC; cdr3_aa: CASSDRTSNYGYTF
clone_size: -; d_call: TRBD1; j_call: TRBJ2-1; v_call: TRBV27; cdr3_nt: TGTGCCAGCAGTCCCTCGGCGGCAGGGGGCTATGAGCAGTTCTTC; cdr3_aa: CASSPSAAGGYEQFF
clone_size: -; d_call: -; j_call: TRBJ2-2; v_call: TRBV6-5; cdr3_nt: TGTGCCAGCCGGGCCGCGGCTCTGGACACCGGGGAGCTGTTTTTT; cdr3_aa: CASRAAALDTGELFF
clone_size: few; d_call: -; j_call: TRBJ1-2; v_call: TRBV30; cdr3_nt: TGTGCCTGGACTTTGAGATCAGGGGCTGGCTACACCTTC; cdr3_aa: CAWTLRSGAGYTF
clone_size: -; d_call: -; j_call: TRBJ1-1; v_call: TRBV5-1; cdr3_nt: TGCGCCAGCAGCTTGGTAGAGGGGAGGGCTTTCTTT; cdr3_aa: CASSLVEGRAFF
clone_size: once; d_call: -; j_call: TRBJ1-1; v_call: TRBV6-4; cdr3_nt: TGTGCCAGCAGCAGCAACAGTAACACTGAAGCTTTCTTT; cdr3_aa: CASSSNSNTEAFF
clone_size: -; d_call: TRBD2; j_call: TRBJ2-7; v_call: TRBV7-9; cdr3_nt: TGTGCCAGCAGCTCGGCAGCGGGAGGCTTCTACGAGCAGTACTTC; cdr3_aa: CASSSAAGGFYEQYF
clone_size: -; d_call: -; j_call: TRBJ2-7; v_call: TRBV14; cdr3_nt: TGTGCCAGCAGCCAAGTAGGCACAGCGTACGAGCAGTACTTC; cdr3_aa: CASSQVGTAYEQYF
clone_size: -; d_call: TRBD2; j_call: TRBJ2-4; v_call: TRBV6-1; cdr3_nt: TGTGCCAGCAGTGAAGCCTCGGGGGGAAACATTCAGTACTTC; cdr3_aa: CASSEASGGNIQYF
clone_size: -; d_call: -; j_call: TRBJ1-2; v_call: TRBV6-5; cdr3_nt: TGTGCCAGCAGTTACTCGAATGGGGTCGATGGCTACACCTTC; cdr3_aa: CASSYSNGVDGYTF
clone_size: -; d_call: -; j_call: TRBJ2-1; v_call: TRBV5-1; cdr3_nt: TGCGCCAGCAGCTTGATCCGGGGTGAGCAGTTCTTC; cdr3_aa: CASSLIRGEQFF
clone_size: -; d_call: -; j_call: TRBJ2-2; v_call: TRBV18; cdr3_nt: TGTGCCAGCTCACTTGGAGGCACCGGGGAGCTGTTTTTT; cdr3_aa: CASSLGGTGELFF
clone_size: -; d_call: -; j_call: TRBJ2-2; v_call: TRBV2; cdr3_nt: TGTGCCAGCACCCCGCTATCGAACACCGGGGAGCTGTTTTTT; cdr3_aa: CASTPLSNTGELFF
clone_size: -; d_call: -; j_call: TRBJ1-2; v_call: TRBV5-1; cdr3_nt: TGCGCCAGCAGCTTGGCCCCCGGACAACCAGGACAGATCCATGGCTACACCTTC; cdr3_aa: CASSLAPGQPGQIHGYTF
clone_size: -; d_call: -; j_call: TRBJ1-5; v_call: TRBV28; cdr3_nt: TGTGCCAGCAGTGAATTACAGGGAGTTCAGCCCCAGCATTTT; cdr3_aa: CASSELQGVQPQHF
clone_size: -; d_call: -; j_call: TRBJ2-7; v_call: TRBV6-5; cdr3_nt: TGTGCCAGCAGTTACGGCAGGGTAGGTTACGAGCAGTACTTC; cdr3_aa: CASSYGRVGYEQYF
clone_size: -; d_call: TRBD1; j_call: TRBJ1-4; v_call: TRBV11-1; cdr3_nt: TGTGCCAGCAGCTCGGGACAGGGTAATGAAAAACTGTTTTTT; cdr3_aa: CASSSGQGNEKLFF
clone_size: -; d_call: -; j_call: TRBJ2-3; v_call: TRBV5-4; cdr3_nt: TGTGCCAGCAGAAACCCGGGGGTCCGCACAGATACGCAGTATTTT; cdr3_aa: CASRNPGVRTDTQYF
clone_size: -; d_call: -; j_call: TRBJ1-1; v_call: TRBV5-5; cdr3_nt: TGTGCCAGCAGCGAGGGACGGCAGAACACTGAAGCTTTCTTT; cdr3_aa: CASSEGRQNTEAFF
clone_size: -; d_call: -; j_call: TRBJ1-5; v_call: TRBV5-1; cdr3_nt: TGCGCCAGCAGCTTGGACGGGGTGGACAATCAGCCCCAGCATTTT; cdr3_aa: CASSLDGVDNQPQHF
clone_size: many; d_call: -; j_call: TRBJ1-5; v_call: TRBV9; cdr3_nt: TGTGCCAGCAGCGACAATCCCCACGGGGATAGCAATCAGCCCCAGCATTTT; cdr3_aa: CASSDNPHGDSNQPQHF
clone_size: -; d_call: -; j_call: TRBJ1-2; v_call: TRBV30; cdr3_nt: TGTGCCTGGGGGAGTTTGCCCCCCTGGTACACCTTC; cdr3_aa: CAWGSLPPWYTF
clone_size: -; d_call: TRBD1; j_call: TRBJ1-2; v_call: TRBV3-1/TRBV3-2; cdr3_nt: TGTGCCAGCAGCCAGACCGAACAGGGGGCGGCGTCCTTC; cdr3_aa: CASSQTEQGAASF
clone_size: few; d_call: -; j_call: TRBJ1-2; v_call: TRBV3-1/TRBV3-2; cdr3_nt: TGTGCCAGCAGCCCCCTTGACAGGCGCCGTAACTATGGCTACACCTTC; cdr3_aa: CASSPLDRRRNYGYTF